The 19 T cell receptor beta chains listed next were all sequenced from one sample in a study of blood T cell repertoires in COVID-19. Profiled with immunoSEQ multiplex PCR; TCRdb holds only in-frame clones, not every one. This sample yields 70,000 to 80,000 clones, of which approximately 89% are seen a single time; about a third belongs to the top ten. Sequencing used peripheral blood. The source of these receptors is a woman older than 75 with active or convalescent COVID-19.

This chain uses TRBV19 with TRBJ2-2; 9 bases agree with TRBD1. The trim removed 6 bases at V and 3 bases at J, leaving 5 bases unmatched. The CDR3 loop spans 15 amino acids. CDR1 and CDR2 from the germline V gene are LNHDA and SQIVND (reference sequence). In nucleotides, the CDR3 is TGTGCCAGTAGACGGGACAGGGTACACACCGGGGAGCTGTTTTTT. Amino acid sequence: CASRRDRVHTGELFF. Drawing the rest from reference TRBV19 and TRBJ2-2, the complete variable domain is DGGITQSPKYLFRKEGQNVTLSCEQNLNHDAMYWYRQDPGQGLRLIYYSQIVNDFQKGDIAEGYSVSREKKESFPLTVTSAQKNPTAFYLCASRRDRVHTGELFFGEGSRLTVL.

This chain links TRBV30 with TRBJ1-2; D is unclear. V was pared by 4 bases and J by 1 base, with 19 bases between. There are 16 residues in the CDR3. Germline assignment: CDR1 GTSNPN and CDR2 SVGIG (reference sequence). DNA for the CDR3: TGTGCCTGGATTGCCTATAGCGGGAGAGGTAACTATGGCTACACCTTC. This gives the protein CAWIAYSGRGNYGYTF. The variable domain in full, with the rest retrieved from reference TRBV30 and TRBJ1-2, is SQTIHQWPATLVQPVGSPLSLECTVEGTSNPNLYWYRQAAGRGLQLLFYSVGIGQISSEVPQNLSASRPQDRQFILSSKKLLLSDSGFYLCAWIAYSGRGNYGYTFGSGTRLTVV.

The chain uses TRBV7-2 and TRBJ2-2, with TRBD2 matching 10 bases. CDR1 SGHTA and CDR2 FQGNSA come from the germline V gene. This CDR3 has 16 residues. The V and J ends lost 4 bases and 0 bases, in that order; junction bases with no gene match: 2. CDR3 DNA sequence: TGTGCCAGCAGCTCGAGCGGGGGGGCGAACACCGGGGAGCTGTTTTTT. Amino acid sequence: CASSSSGGANTGELFF.

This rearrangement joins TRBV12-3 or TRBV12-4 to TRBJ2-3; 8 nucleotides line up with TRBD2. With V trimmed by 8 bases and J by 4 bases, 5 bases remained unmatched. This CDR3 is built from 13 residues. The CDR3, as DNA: TGTGCCAGCGCGGGGGGTATTCCAGATACGCAGTATTTT. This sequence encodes CASAGGIPDTQYF.

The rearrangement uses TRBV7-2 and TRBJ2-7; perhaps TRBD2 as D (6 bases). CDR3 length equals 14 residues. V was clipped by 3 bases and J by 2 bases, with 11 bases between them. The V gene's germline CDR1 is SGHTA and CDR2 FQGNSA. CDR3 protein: CASSFGGAPYEQYF. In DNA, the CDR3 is TGTGCCAGCAGCTTTGGCGGGGCCCCCTACGAGCAGTACTTC.

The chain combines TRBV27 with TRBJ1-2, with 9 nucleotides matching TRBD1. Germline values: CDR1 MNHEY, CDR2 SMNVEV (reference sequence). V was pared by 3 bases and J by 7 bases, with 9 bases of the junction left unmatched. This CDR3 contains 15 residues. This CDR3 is CASSLSQGAGGGYTF. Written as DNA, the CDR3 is TGTGCCAGCAGTTTGTCACAGGGGGCGGGTGGTGGCTACACCTTC.

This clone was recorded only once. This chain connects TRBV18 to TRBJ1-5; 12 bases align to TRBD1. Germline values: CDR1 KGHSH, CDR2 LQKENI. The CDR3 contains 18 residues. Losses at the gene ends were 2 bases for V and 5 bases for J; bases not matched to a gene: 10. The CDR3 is CASSPWGQGAKTDQPQHF. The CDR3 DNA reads TGTGCCAGCTCACCATGGGGACAGGGGGCGAAGACGGATCAGCCCCAGCATTTT.

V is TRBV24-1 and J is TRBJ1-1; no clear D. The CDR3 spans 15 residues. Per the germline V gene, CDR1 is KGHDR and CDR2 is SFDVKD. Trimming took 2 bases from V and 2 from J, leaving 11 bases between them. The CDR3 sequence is CATSDSGGHNTEAFF. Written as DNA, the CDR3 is TGTGCCACCAGTGATTCAGGAGGGCACAACACTGAAGCTTTCTTT.

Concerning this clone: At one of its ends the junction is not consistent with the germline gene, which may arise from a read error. The CDR3 spells CPRRRGARGGLGRYEQYF. CDR3 nucleotides: TGCCCCCGCCGGCGGGGGGCTCGCGGGGGGCTAGGTCGGTACGAGCAGTACTTC. V and J are TRBV28 and TRBJ2-7, with 8 bases lining up with TRBD2. CDR3 length: 18 residues. CDR1 is MDHEN and CDR2 is SYDVKM in the germline V gene.

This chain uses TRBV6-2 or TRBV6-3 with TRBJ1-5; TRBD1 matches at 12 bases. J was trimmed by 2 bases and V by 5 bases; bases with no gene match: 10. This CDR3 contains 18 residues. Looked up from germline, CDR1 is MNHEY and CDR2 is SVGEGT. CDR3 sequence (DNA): TGTGCCAGCAGTCCCTCGGGACAGGGGGCGCGGGGCAATCAGCCCCAGCATTTT. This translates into CASSPSGQGARGNQPQHF.

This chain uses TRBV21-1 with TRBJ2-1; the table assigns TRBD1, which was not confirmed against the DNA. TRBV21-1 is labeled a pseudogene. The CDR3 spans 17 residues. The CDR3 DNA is TGTGCCAGCAGCATCCCAGAGGGACAGGGGGCTTGTAGTGAGCAGTTCTTC. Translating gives CASSIPEGQGACSEQFF.

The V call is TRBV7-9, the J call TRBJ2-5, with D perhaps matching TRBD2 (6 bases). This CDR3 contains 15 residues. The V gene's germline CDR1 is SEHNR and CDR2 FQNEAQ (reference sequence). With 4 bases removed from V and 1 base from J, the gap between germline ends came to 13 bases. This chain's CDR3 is CASSSPLGGQETQYF. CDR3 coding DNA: TGTGCCAGCAGCTCCCCCCTGGGGGGCCAAGAGACCCAGTACTTC.

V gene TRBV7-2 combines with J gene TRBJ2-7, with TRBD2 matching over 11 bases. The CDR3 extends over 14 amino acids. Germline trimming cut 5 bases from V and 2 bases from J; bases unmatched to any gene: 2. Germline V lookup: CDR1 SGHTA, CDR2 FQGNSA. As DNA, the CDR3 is TGTGCCAGCAGCACGACTAGCGGGGCCTACGAGCAGTACTTC. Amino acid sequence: CASSTTSGAYEQYF.

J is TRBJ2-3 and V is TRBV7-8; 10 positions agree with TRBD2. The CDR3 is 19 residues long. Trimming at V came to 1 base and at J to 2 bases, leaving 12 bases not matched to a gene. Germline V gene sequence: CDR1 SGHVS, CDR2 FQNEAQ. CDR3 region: CASSLVRSGGEQNTDTQYF. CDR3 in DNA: TGTGCCAGCAGCTTAGTTAGAAGCGGGGGGGAACAGAACACAGATACGCAGTATTTT.

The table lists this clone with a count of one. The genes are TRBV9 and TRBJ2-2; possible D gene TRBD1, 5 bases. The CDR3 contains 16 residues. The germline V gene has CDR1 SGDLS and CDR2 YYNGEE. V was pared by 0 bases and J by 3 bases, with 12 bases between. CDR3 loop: CASSVVGPSDTGELFF. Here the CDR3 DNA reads TGTGCCAGCAGCGTAGTGGGGCCCTCGGACACCGGGGAGCTGTTTTTT.

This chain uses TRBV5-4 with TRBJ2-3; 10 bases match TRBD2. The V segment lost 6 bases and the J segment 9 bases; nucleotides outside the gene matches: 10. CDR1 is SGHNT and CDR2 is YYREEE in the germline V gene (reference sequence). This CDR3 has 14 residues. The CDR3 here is CASIIAGGGETQYF. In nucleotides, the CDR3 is TGTGCCAGCATCATAGCGGGGGGAGGCGAGACGCAGTATTTT.

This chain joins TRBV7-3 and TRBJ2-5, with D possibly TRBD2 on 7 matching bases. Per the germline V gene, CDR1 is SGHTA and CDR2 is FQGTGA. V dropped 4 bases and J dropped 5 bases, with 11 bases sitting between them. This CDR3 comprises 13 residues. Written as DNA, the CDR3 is TGTGCCAGCAGCTGGGGGGGGCACGAGACCCAGTACTTC. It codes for CASSWGGHETQYF.

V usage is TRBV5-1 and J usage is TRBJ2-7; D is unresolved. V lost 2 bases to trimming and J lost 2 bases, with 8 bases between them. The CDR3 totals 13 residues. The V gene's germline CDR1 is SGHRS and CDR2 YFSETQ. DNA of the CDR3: TGCGCCAGCAGCTTAGACTCGACCTACGAGCAGTACTTC. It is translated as CASSLDSTYEQYF.

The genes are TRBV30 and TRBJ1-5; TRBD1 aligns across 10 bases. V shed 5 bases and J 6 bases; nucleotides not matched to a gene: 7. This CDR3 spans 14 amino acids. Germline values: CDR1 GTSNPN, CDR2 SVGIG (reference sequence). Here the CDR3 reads CAWGSDRGIQPQHF. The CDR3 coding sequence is TGTGCCTGGGGTTCGGACAGGGGGATTCAGCCCCAGCATTTT.